Following are 3 T cell receptor beta chains from one sample sequenced in a study of blood T cell repertoires in COVID-19. Clones were sequenced by immunoSEQ multiplex PCR, and TCRdb holds only the in-frame ones, with some missing. The data contain 85,000 to 95,000 clones, approximately 88% of them singletons. The sequenced material came from peripheral blood. The receptors originated from a man in his sixties with COVID-19, enrolled during active disease.

DNA for the CDR3: TGTGCCAGCAGCTTAGTTTACAGGCCGGACAGCAATCAGCCCCAGCATTTT. Translating it yields CASSLVYRPDSNQPQHF. The chain recombines TRBV7-2 with TRBJ1-5, with a weak D call TRBD1 (5 bases). Germline values: CDR1 SGHTA, CDR2 FQGNSA. This CDR3 comprises 17 residues. Trimming pared 1 base from V and 1 base from J, leaving 14 bases between.

In its sample, this clone was seen once. This chain links TRBV5-1 with TRBJ2-1, with D possibly TRBD2 on 5 matching bases. V was clipped by 3 bases and J by 0 bases, with 10 bases between them. The length of the CDR3 is 15 residues. Germline assignment: CDR1 SGHRS and CDR2 YFSETQ. The CDR3 loop reads CASSSGGFSYNEQFF. The CDR3 region has the DNA TGCGCCAGCAGCTCCGGCGGGTTCTCCTACAATGAGCAGTTCTTC.

The chain has TRBV6-5 and TRBJ1-3; 7 bases fit TRBD1. This CDR3 has 15 amino acids. J lost 3 bases, V lost 6 bases, and 8 bases had no gene match. Germline V gene data show CDR1 as MNHEY and CDR2 as SVGAGI. CDR3 sequence: CASSRVGTVGNTIYF. As DNA, the CDR3 is TGTGCCAGCAGCCGAGTAGGGACAGTTGGAAACACCATATATTTT.